These 23 T cell receptor beta chains were sequenced from one sample in a study of neoadjuvant nivolumab and ipilimumab in lung cancer. Method: immunoSEQ multiplex PCR; TCRdb's copy keeps in-frame clones and lacks some. Of fewer than 30,000 clones in the sample, around four fifths were seen once. This sample comprised tumor tissue, obtained after neoadjuvant nivolumab, alone or with ipilimumab, at or shortly before surgery. The receptors come from an adult with non-small cell lung cancer.

The rearrangement joins TRBV30 to TRBJ2-7; 9 bases agree with TRBD2. V lost 3 bases, J lost 6 bases, and 3 bases stayed unmatched. The CDR3 runs to 12 residues. Germline CDR1 GTSNPN, CDR2 SVGIG (reference sequence). The CDR3 DNA reads as TGTGCCTGGAGAGGGACTAGCCGCGAGCAGTACTTC. Translated, it gives CAWRGTSREQYF. Looking up the rest from reference TRBV30 and TRBJ2-7 gives the full variable domain: SQTIHQWPATLVQPVGSPLSLECTVEGTSNPNLYWYRQAAGRGLQLLFYSVGIGQISSEVPQNLSASRPQDRQFILSSKKLLLSDSGFYLCAWRGTSREQYFGPGTRLTVT.

The chain links TRBV5-4 to TRBJ2-6; D remains ambiguous. V gave up 0 bases and J gave up 4 bases, with 11 bases separating them. This CDR3 is built from 16 residues. Germline V gene lookup returns CDR1 SGHNT and CDR2 YYREEE (reference sequence). In DNA, the CDR3 is TGTGCCAGCAGCTTGGCTGGGTTAGAAGGGGCCAACGTCCTGACTTTC. It translates to CASSLAGLEGANVLTF.

The sample holds one count of this clone. V usage is TRBV30 and J usage is TRBJ2-3; 10 nucleotides match TRBD2. This CDR3 has 16 amino acids. With V trimmed by 0 bases and J by 0 bases, 3 bases remained unmatched. CDR1 and CDR2 (germline): GTSNPN, SVGIG (reference sequence). CDR3 nucleotide sequence: TGTGCCTGGAGTGTACCGACTAGCGGGAGCACAGATACGCAGTATTTT. This translates into CAWSVPTSGSTDTQYF.

The chain joins TRBV10-1 to TRBJ2-7; D not certain. Germline V gene data show CDR1 as WNHNN and CDR2 as SYGVQD (reference sequence). The CDR3 consists of 14 residues. The germline V and J ends were trimmed by 2 bases and 7 bases, with 15 bases remaining between them. This chain's CDR3 is CASSEVGFSGEQYF. The CDR3 coding sequence is TGCGCCAGCAGTGAGGTGGGGTTCTCTGGGGAGCAGTACTTC.

This clone showed up just a few times. This sample also contains other DNA sequences that code for the same CDR3. This rearrangement joins TRBV18 to TRBJ2-3; unclear D gene. Germline V gene lookup returns CDR1 KGHSH and CDR2 LQKENI. This CDR3 has 12 amino acids. Trimming took 3 bases from V and 2 from J, leaving 3 bases between them. CDR3 in amino acids: CASSPSTDTQYF. The CDR3 DNA sequence: TGTGCCAGCTCACCCTCCACAGATACGCAGTATTTT.

Only one count was recorded for this clone. DNA for the CDR3: TGTGCCACCAGCAGAGTAACAGGGCGTGAAAAACTGTTTTTT. It codes for CATSRVTGREKLFF. The chain uses TRBV15 and TRBJ1-4; the D gene is possibly TRBD1 (6 bases). CDR3 length: 14 residues. The germline gives CDR1 LNHNV, CDR2 YYDKDF (reference sequence). V lost 1 base and J 7 bases, leaving 10 bases between the germline ends.

The chain combines TRBV5-4 with TRBJ2-7; D remains unclear. V lost 1 base to trimming and J lost 6 bases, with 11 bases between them. Germline V gene lookup returns CDR1 SGHNT and CDR2 YYREEE (reference sequence). The CDR3 is 13 amino acids. CDR3 protein: CASSLSTKGEQYF. DNA for the CDR3: TGTGCCAGCAGCTTGTCAACTAAGGGCGAGCAGTACTTC.

The J gene is TRBJ2-1, the V gene TRBV6-5; no definite D call. The CDR3 runs 15 residues. CDR1 is MNHEY and CDR2 is SVGAGI in the germline V gene. Trimming stripped 6 bases from V and 2 bases from J, with 14 bases between. CDR3 region: CASRVDALAYNEQFF. Written as DNA, the CDR3 is TGTGCCAGCAGGGTAGACGCTTTAGCCTACAATGAGCAGTTCTTC.

The V and J genes are TRBV19 and TRBJ2-7; D perhaps matches TRBD1 (6 bases). CDR1 LNHDA and CDR2 SQIVND come from the germline V gene (reference sequence). Trimming left V 4 bases short and J 2 bases short, with 12 bases between. The CDR3 runs to 14 residues. The DNA of the CDR3 is TGTGCCAGTAGTACTACAGGGAACACCTACGAGCAGTACTTC. Protein sequence: CASSTTGNTYEQYF.

V is TRBV30 and J is TRBJ1-2; a weak D match, TRBD1 (5 bases). V lost 2 bases, J lost 3 bases, and 13 bases lay in between. Germline loops: CDR1 GTSNPN, CDR2 SVGIG (reference sequence). CDR3 length equals 14 residues. The CDR3 protein is CAWSPTGRDYGYTF. The DNA for the CDR3 is TGTGCCTGGAGTCCCACAGGTCGGGACTATGGCTACACCTTC.

The chain joins TRBV9 to TRBJ1-1; D possibly corresponds to TRBD1 (5 bases). Trimming removed 0 bases from V and 2 bases from J, with 8 bases in between. Germline CDR1 reads SGDLS; CDR2 reads YYNGEE. The CDR3 covers 14 residues. CDR3 loop: CASSVGQQNTEAFF. The CDR3 DNA reads as TGTGCCAGCAGCGTAGGACAGCAAAACACTGAAGCTTTCTTT.

The chain recombines TRBV18 with TRBJ1-5, with D perhaps matching TRBD1 (6 bases). This CDR3 contains 14 residues. Trimming took 0 bases from V and 7 from J, leaving 10 bases between them. From germline, CDR1 is KGHSH and CDR2 LQKENI. The CDR3: CASSPPGGGQPQHF. The CDR3 DNA reads as TGTGCCAGCTCACCACCGGGGGGCGGACAGCCCCAGCATTTT.

The chain combines TRBV11-2 with TRBJ1-1; no reliable D call. The V gene lost 0 bases and the J gene lost 3 bases, with 5 bases spanning the gap. The V gene's germline CDR1 is SGHAT and CDR2 FQNNGV. This CDR3 has 13 amino acids. The CDR3 coding sequence is TGTGCCAGCAGCTTAGATGTCGACACTGAAGCTTTCTTT. Amino acid sequence: CASSLDVDTEAFF.

This clone came up a few times. V and J are TRBV6-1 and TRBJ2-7; D could derive from TRBD1 or TRBD2 (5 bases each). This CDR3 region has 13 residues. The V end lost 7 bases, the J end lost 5 bases, and 15 bases lay between the germline ends. CDR1 is MNHNS and CDR2 is SASEGT in the germline V gene. The CDR3 DNA reads TGTGCCAGCAATGTGGGACCCGGAAACGAGCAGTACTTC. As protein: CASNVGPGNEQYF.

This clone was picked up a small number of times. The gene calls are TRBV7-9 and TRBJ1-1, with 10 bases fitting TRBD1. Germline CDR1 SEHNR, CDR2 FQNEAQ (reference sequence). The CDR3 runs 13 residues. Germline trimming cut 4 bases from V and 6 bases from J; bases unmatched to any gene: 2. DNA for the CDR3: TGTGCCAGCAGCTGGACAGGGGGTGCTGAAGCTTTCTTT. Translated: CASSWTGGAEAFF.

J is TRBJ1-1 and V is TRBV7-2; no reliable D call. V was trimmed by 1 base and J by 3 bases, leaving 9 bases between them. The V gene's germline CDR1 is SGHTA and CDR2 FQGNSA. This CDR3 contains 14 residues. The CDR3 region has the DNA TGTGCCAGCAGCTTAGGAGAGGGATACACTGAAGCTTTCTTT. It specifies CASSLGEGYTEAFF.

The chain has TRBV25-1 and TRBJ2-7, with no clear D. Germline lookup yields CDR1 MGHDK and CDR2 SYGVNS. V was clipped by 3 bases and J by 0 bases, with 9 bases between them. The CDR3 spans 14 residues. CDR3 residues: CASSDTLHSYEQYF. For the CDR3, the DNA is TGTGCCAGCAGTGACACCCTACACTCCTACGAGCAGTACTTC.

The DNA for the CDR3 is TGCGCCAGCAGCTTCCGTCCTAATGGTGGTGTGCCAACCGCCTACGAGCAGTACTTC. Translation: CASSFRPNGGVPTAYEQYF. The gene calls are TRBV5-1 and TRBJ2-7, with D unresolved. The CDR3 is 19 residues long. Germline CDR1 SGHRS, CDR2 YFSETQ. Trimming cost V 2 bases and J 2 bases, with 26 bases left between them.

This clone appeared a few times. This chain links TRBV11-1 with TRBJ2-7; D might be TRBD1 (5 bases). The CDR3 has 16 residues. Trimming stripped 6 bases from V and 2 bases from J, with 20 bases between. The germline CDR1 and CDR2 sequences are SGHAT and FQDESV (reference sequence). CDR3 region: CASSQYQGGETYEQYF. The CDR3 nucleotides are TGTGCCAGCAGTCAGTATCAGGGTGGAGAAACCTACGAGCAGTACTTC.

The rearrangement joins TRBV29-1 to TRBJ2-1, with no clear D. CDR1 and CDR2 from the germline V gene are SQVTM and ANQGSEA. The CDR3 runs 13 residues. The germline V and J ends were trimmed by 5 bases and 2 bases, with 10 bases remaining between them. As DNA, the CDR3 is TGCAGCGTTACAGTGACAACCTACAATGAGCAGTTCTTC. This encodes CSVTVTTYNEQFF.

This clone was found a few times. The chain joins TRBV29-1 to TRBJ2-3, with unresolved D. The CDR3 extends over 12 amino acids. Germline CDR1 and CDR2: SQVTM and ANQGSEA. V was trimmed by 7 bases and J by 6 bases, leaving 14 bases between them. The CDR3, as DNA: TGCAGCGCCCTGTTCCGCATGGATACGCAGTATTTT. It codes for CSALFRMDTQYF.

This rearrangement joins TRBV5-1 to TRBJ1-1; tentatively, D is TRBD1 (6 bases). In germline, CDR1 is SGHRS, CDR2 YFSETQ. V gave up 3 bases and J gave up 7 bases, with 10 bases separating them. There are 12 residues in the CDR3. The DNA for the CDR3 is TGCGCCAGCAGCTCGGGACATGGTGAAGCTTTCTTT. It is translated as CASSSGHGEAFF.

The V call is TRBV7-8, the J call TRBJ2-5; D remains unclear. The CDR3 spans 12 residues. Trimming took 6 bases from V and 1 from J, leaving 6 bases between them. CDR1 is SGHVS and CDR2 is FQNEAQ in the germline V gene. CDR3 region: CASRVSQETQYF. The CDR3 DNA follows: TGTGCCAGCAGGGTGTCCCAAGAGACCCAGTACTTC.